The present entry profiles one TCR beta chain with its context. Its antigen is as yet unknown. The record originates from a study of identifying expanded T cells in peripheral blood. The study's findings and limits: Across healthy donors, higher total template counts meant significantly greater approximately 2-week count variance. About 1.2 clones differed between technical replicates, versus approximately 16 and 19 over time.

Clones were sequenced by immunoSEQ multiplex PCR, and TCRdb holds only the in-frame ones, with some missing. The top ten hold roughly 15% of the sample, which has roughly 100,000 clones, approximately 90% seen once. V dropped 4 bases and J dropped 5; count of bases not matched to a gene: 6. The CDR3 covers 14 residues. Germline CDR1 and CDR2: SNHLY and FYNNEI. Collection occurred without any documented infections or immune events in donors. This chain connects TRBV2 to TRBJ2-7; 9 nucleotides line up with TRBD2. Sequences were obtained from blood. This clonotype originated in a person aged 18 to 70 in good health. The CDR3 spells CASSAAGGLNEQYF. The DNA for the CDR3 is TGTGCCAGCAGTGCGGCGGGGGGGCTCAACGAGCAGTACTTC.